These 5 T cell receptor beta chains share one sample of origin, sequenced in a study of cytomegalovirus exposure and HLA in healthy donors. The PCR employed 60 Vbeta primers together with 13 Jbeta primers. The table came from immunoSEQ multiplex PCR; TCRdb's copy has only in-frame clones and leaves some out. Here the sample table reports roughly 53,000 clones. Sequences were obtained from PBMCs. The receptor set was obtained from a man younger than 35 in good health and CMV-seropositive.

The V call is TRBV25-1, the J call TRBJ1-2; TRBD1 agrees at 10 bases. V lost 2 bases, J lost 4 bases, and 7 bases stayed unmatched. In germline, CDR1 is MGHDK, CDR2 SYGVNS. The CDR3 has 16 residues. The CDR3 nucleotides are TGTGCCAGCAGTGAAAGTAAGACAGGGGGCCCCTATGGCTACACCTTC. It specifies CASSESKTGGPYGYTF.

The chain is built from TRBV10-3 and TRBJ2-7; D is undetermined. The CDR3 loop spans 11 amino acids. The V end lost 4 bases, the J end lost 2 bases, and 3 bases lay between the germline ends. Looked up from germline, CDR1 is ENHRY and CDR2 is SYGVKD. The CDR3 DNA sequence: TGTGCCATCAGTGCCACCTACGAGCAGTACTTC. It is translated as CAISATYEQYF.

CDR3 nucleotides: TGTGCCAGCTTACCCGACAGGGGGCTAAGTGTTACTAATGAAAAACTGTTTTTT. This encodes CASLPDRGLSVTNEKLFF. V gene TRBV7-8 combines with J gene TRBJ1-4; 10 positions agree with TRBD1. The CDR3 extends over 18 amino acids. CDR1 is SGHVS, CDR2 FQNEAQ, per germline. V lost 8 bases, J lost 2 bases, and 14 bases stayed unmatched.

J is TRBJ1-3 and V is TRBV7-2; D is ambiguous. Looked up from germline, CDR1 is SGHTA and CDR2 is FQGNSA. Trimming took 3 bases from V and 2 from J, leaving 14 bases between them. The CDR3 has 16 amino acids. This CDR3 is CASSFPGFYPGNTIYF. The CDR3 DNA is TGTGCCAGCAGCTTTCCGGGATTTTATCCTGGAAACACCATATATTTT.

V and J are TRBV10-3 and TRBJ2-5; the D gene is possibly TRBD1 (5 bases). With the DNA end fitting TRBJ2-7 better, the J assignment may be wrong. Per the germline V gene, CDR1 is ENHRY and CDR2 is SYGVKD. The CDR3 spans 16 residues. The CDR3 protein is CAISGGRGRSSYEQYF. CDR3 in DNA: TGTGCCATCAGTGGGGGAAGGGGCAGGAGCTCCTACGAGCAGTACTTC.